This TCR beta chain came from a study of blood T cell repertoires in COVID-19. The assay was immunoSEQ multiplex PCR, and TCRdb's table has in-frame clones only and misses some. The sample includes about 300,000 clones, more than 75% seen only once; the top ten take approximately 1.5%. The germline V gene encodes CDR1 MDHEN and CDR2 SYDVKM. The ends lost 3 bases at V and 4 bases at J; junction bases unmatched: 4. CDR3 length: 14 residues. The chain has TRBV28 and TRBJ2-3; TRBD1 matches at 7 bases. Sequences were obtained from peripheral blood. This sequence was found in a woman in her forties or fifties with acute or convalescent COVID-19. The CDR3 nucleotides read TGTGCCAGCAGTTTGAGCACAGGGGCAGATACGCAGTATTTT. Amino acids: CASSLSTGADTQYF.